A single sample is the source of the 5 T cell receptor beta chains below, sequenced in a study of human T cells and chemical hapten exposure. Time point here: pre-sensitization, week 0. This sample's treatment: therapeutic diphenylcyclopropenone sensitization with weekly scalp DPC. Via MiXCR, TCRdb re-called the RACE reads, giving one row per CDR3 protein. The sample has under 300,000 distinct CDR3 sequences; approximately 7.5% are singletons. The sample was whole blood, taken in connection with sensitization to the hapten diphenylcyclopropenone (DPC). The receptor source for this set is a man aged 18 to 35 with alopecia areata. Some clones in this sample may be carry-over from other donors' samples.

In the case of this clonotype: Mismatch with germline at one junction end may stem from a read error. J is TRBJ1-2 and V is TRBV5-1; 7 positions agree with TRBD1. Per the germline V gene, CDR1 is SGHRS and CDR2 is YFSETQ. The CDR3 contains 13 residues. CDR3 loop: CASRLAGGYGYTF. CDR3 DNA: TGCGCCAGCAGGTTGGCAGGGGGCTATGGCTACACCTTC.

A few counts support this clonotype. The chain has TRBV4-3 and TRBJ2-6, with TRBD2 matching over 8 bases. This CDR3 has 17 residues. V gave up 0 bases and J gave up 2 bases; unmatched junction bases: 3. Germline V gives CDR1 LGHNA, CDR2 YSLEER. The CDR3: CASSQDLREAGANVLTF. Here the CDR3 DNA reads TGCGCCAGCAGCCAAGATTTGCGGGAGGCTGGGGCCAACGTCCTGACTTTC.

CDR3 in amino acids: CASSVGRQETQYF. The CDR3, as DNA: TGTGCCAGCAGCGTAGGGCGACAAGAGACCCAGTACTTC. The chain has TRBV9 and TRBJ2-5; D gene uncertain. Germline V gene lookup returns CDR1 SGDLS and CDR2 YYNGEE. The CDR3 runs 13 residues. The V and J ends lost 0 bases and 2 bases respectively, with 5 bases between them.

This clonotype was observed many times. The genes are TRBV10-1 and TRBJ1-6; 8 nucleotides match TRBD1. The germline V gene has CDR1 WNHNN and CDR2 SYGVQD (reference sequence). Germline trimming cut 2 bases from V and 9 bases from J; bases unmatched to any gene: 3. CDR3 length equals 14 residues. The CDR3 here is CASSEAGGGSPLHF. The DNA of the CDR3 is TGCGCCAGCAGTGAGGCAGGGGGCGGTTCACCCCTCCACTTT.

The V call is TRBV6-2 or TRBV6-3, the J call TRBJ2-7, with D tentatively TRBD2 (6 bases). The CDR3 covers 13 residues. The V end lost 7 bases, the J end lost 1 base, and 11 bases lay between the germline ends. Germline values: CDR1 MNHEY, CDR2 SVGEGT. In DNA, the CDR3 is TGTGCCAGCAACTTCCGGGGGTCCTACGAGCAGTACTTC. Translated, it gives CASNFRGSYEQYF.